A single sample is the source of the 8 T cell receptor beta chains below, sequenced in a study of blood T cell repertoires in COVID-19. TCRdb's copy holds only in-frame clones and misses some; the assay was immunoSEQ multiplex PCR. The repertoire holds 150,000 or so clones, with roughly 90% as singletons. Sequencing input: peripheral blood. These receptors originate from a man in his 60s with acute or convalescent COVID-19.

This clone was seen only once. The chain joins TRBV5-6 to TRBJ1-1, with D perhaps TRBD1 (5 bases). Looked up from germline, CDR1 is SGHDT and CDR2 is YYEEEE. The CDR3 extends over 14 amino acids. The V and J ends lost 10 bases and 3 bases respectively, with 19 bases between them. The CDR3 DNA is TGTGCCTCCGCCTCGGACAAGTCCGACACTGAAGCTTTCTTT. Translating gives CASASDKSDTEAFF.

This chain links TRBV7-9 with TRBJ2-2, with unresolved D. V lost 1 base, J lost 5 bases, and 5 bases lay in between. CDR3 length: 13 amino acids. CDR1 is SEHNR, CDR2 FQNEAQ, per germline (reference sequence). The CDR3 DNA is TGTGCCAGCAGCTTAGTCTCTACCGGGGAGCTGTTTTTT. Translation gives CASSLVSTGELFF.

CDR3 sequence reads: CASSLSLDRGQTRPSFRYGYTF. The CDR3, as DNA: TGTGCCAGCAGTTTATCCTTAGACAGGGGGCAAACGAGGCCGTCATTTCGCTATGGCTACACCTTC. The chain combines TRBV27 with TRBJ1-2, with TRBD1 identical over 10 bases. From germline, CDR1 is MNHEY and CDR2 SMNVEV (reference sequence). This CDR3 has 22 residues. V trimming: 0 bases; J trimming: 4 bases; junction bases outside the gene matches: 23.

The chain has TRBV19 and TRBJ1-5; D not resolved. The CDR3 runs 13 residues. Trimming shortened V by 3 bases and J by 3 bases, and 6 bases separated the two germline ends. CDR1 LNHDA and CDR2 SQIVND come from the germline V gene (reference sequence). The CDR3 DNA reads as TGTGCCAGTAGTATCTCCTTCAATCAGCCCCAGCATTTT. This codes for CASSISFNQPQHF.

The chain carries TRBV24-1 and TRBJ1-1; TRBD1 might be the D (6 bases). Germline CDR1 and CDR2: KGHDR and SFDVKD. There are 13 residues in the CDR3. V was cut by 4 bases and J by 1 base, with 6 bases left in between. CDR3 loop: CATSETGNTEAFF. CDR3 DNA sequence: TGTGCCACCAGTGAGACAGGGAACACTGAAGCTTTCTTT.

The chain uses TRBV5-1 and TRBJ1-2; TRBD1 might be the D (6 bases). CDR3 size: 16 residues. The ends were cut back, 0 bases at V and 5 bases at J, with 17 bases in the middle. The germline gives CDR1 SGHRS, CDR2 YFSETQ. The CDR3 protein is CASSLAPGTPLYGYTF. CDR3 nucleotides: TGCGCCAGCAGCTTGGCCCCCGGGACACCTCTATATGGCTACACCTTC.

The chain employs TRBV11-2 and TRBJ2-1, with TRBD1 identical over 8 bases. The germline V gene has CDR1 SGHAT and CDR2 FQNNGV. V lost 5 bases and J lost 7; bases outside the gene matches: 10. The CDR3 extends over 15 amino acids. The CDR3 DNA reads as TGTGCCAGCAGCCCCCAGACAGGGGAGAGAAATGAGCAGTTCTTC. Translation gives CASSPQTGERNEQFF.

This rearrangement joins TRBV11-2 to TRBJ1-6; unclear D gene. CDR1 is SGHAT and CDR2 is FQNNGV in the germline V gene. Trimming left V 0 bases short and J 7 bases short, with 7 bases between. The CDR3 totals 14 residues. Here the CDR3 reads CASSLESGNSPLHF. CDR3 nucleotide sequence: TGTGCCAGCAGCTTAGAATCGGGGAATTCACCCCTCCACTTT. Full variable domain (rest looked up from reference TRBV11-2 and TRBJ1-6): EAGVAQSPRYKIIEKRQSVAFWCNPISGHATLYWYQQILGQGPKLLIQFQNNGVVDDSQLPKDRFSAERLKGVDSTLKIQPAKLEDSAVYLCASSLESGNSPLHFGNGTRLTVT.